This T cell receptor beta chain was identified during a study of T cell repertoires in cytomegalovirus infection. Study at large: Based on public TCR beta signatures, there were indications of CMV infection and of a matching HLA type. General observations from the study: The study found HLA-C-restricted CMV-specific TCR beta clonotypes dominating the ex vivo response. There were carriers of CMV plus the relevant HLA, and cumulative public TCR beta family frequency identified them.

The CDR3 totals 17 residues. Germline V lookup: CDR1 SGHTA, CDR2 FQGNSA. Between the trimmed V and J ends, which lost 4 bases and 0 bases, there was a span of 17 bases. This clonotype appeared many times. Its antigen is not identified. One entry per CDR3 protein, called by TCRdb with MiXCR from the reads. This repertoire shows tens of thousands of distinct CDR3 sequences, 3% to 4.5% found once; its top ten account for roughly 22%. The TCR sequence derives from a human donor in good health (CMV status not recorded). Some clones in this sample may be carry-over from other donors' samples. The sequencing sample was made of PBMCs. The chain links TRBV7-2 to TRBJ2-3, with TRBD1 as a possible D gene (5 bases). CDR3 bases: TGTGCCAGCAGCTCCCGATACAGGTTGACTAGCACAGATACGCAGTATTTT. Amino acids: CASSSRYRLTSTDTQYF.